This record covers a single TCR beta chain. The sample originates from a study of blood T cell repertoires in COVID-19. Study information: PBMCs, B-cell-depleted T cells, or T cells provided the cDNA or gDNA that made up the material.

Profiled with immunoSEQ multiplex PCR; TCRdb holds only in-frame clones, not every one. The profile shows about 75,000 clones, roughly 90% of them singletons. J gave up 0 bases and V 11 bases, and 9 bases lay outside the gene matches. Germline values: CDR1 LNHDA, CDR2 SQIVND (reference sequence). This CDR3 region has 14 residues. This receptor was obtained from a human donor in a cohort sampled during active COVID-19. The chain joins TRBV19 to TRBJ2-7; TRBD1 agrees at 8 bases. Input material: peripheral blood. The CDR3 DNA follows: TGTGCCGGGCGGGACAGGTCGGACTCCTACGAGCAGTACTTC. Translating it yields CAGRDRSDSYEQYF.